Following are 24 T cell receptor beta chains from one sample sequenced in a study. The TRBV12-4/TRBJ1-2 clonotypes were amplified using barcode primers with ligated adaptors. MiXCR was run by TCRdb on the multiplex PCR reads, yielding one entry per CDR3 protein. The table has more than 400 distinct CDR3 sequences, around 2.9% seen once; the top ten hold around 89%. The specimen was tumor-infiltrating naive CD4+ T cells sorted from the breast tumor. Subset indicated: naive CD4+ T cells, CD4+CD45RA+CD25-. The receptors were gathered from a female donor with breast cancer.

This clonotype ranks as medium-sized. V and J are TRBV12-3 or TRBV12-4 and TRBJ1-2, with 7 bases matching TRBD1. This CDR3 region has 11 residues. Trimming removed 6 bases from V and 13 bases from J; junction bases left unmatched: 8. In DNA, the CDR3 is TGTGCCAGCAGCACAGGGGACCGGTTCACCTTC. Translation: CASSTGDRFTF.

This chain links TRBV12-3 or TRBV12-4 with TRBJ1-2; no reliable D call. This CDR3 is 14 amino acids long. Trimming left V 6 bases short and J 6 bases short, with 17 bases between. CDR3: CASSTPHLKDGYTF. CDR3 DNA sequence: TGTGCCAGCAGCACGCCCCACCTTAAGGATGGCTACACCTTC.

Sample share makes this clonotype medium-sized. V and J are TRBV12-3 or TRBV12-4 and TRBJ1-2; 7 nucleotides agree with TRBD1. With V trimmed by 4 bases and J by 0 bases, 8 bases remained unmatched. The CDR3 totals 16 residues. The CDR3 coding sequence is TGTGCCAGCAGTTCTGACAGGGACTTAGCTAACTATGGCTACACCTTC. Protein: CASSSDRDLANYGYTF.

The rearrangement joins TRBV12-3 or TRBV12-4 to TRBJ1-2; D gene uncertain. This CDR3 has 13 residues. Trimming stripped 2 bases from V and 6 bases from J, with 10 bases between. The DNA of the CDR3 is TGTGCCAGCAGTTTATGGGTTGAGGATGGCTACACCTTC. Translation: CASSLWVEDGYTF.

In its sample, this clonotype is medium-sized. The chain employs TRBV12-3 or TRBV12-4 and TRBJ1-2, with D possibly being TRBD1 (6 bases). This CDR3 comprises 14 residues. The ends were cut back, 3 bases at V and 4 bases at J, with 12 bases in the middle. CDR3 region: CASSFQGQPYGYTF. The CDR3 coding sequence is TGTGCCAGCAGTTTTCAGGGGCAACCCTATGGCTACACCTTC.

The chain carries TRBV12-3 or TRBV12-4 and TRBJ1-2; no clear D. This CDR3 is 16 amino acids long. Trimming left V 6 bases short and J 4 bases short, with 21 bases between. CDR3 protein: CASRNNLRGISYGYTF. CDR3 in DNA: TGTGCCAGCAGAAACAACCTCAGAGGGATTAGCTATGGCTACACCTTC.

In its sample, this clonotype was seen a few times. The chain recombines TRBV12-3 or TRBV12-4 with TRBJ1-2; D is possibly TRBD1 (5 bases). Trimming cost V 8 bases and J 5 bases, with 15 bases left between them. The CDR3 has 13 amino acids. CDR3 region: CASGTASWYGYTF. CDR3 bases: TGTGCCAGCGGGACGGCCTCGTGGTATGGCTACACCTTC.

CDR3 protein: CASTQTPTGRGYTF. The CDR3 DNA reads TGTGCCAGCACCCAGACCCCAACAGGACGAGGCTACACCTTC. The chain is built from TRBV12-3 or TRBV12-4 and TRBJ1-2; D possibly corresponds to TRBD1 (5 bases). The CDR3 totals 14 residues. Trimming took 7 bases from V and 8 from J, leaving 20 bases between them.

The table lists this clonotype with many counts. The CDR3 coding sequence is TGTGCCAGCACCCCGGACAGGGACGGCTACACCTTC. Its translation is CASTPDRDGYTF. The V call is TRBV12-3 or TRBV12-4, the J call TRBJ1-2; TRBD1 matches at 8 bases. The CDR3 length is 12 residues. The J segment lost 8 bases and the V segment lost 7 bases, leaving 6 bases of the junction unmatched.

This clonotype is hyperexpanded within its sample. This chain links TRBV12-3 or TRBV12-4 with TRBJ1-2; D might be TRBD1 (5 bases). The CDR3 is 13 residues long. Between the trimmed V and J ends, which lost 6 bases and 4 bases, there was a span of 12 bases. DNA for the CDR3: TGTGCCAGCAGGTTGACAGCGTCCTATGGCTACACCTTC. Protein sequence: CASRLTASYGYTF.

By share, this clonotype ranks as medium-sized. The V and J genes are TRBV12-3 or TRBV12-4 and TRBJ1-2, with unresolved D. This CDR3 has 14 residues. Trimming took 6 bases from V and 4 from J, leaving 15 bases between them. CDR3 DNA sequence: TGTGCCAGCAGCCGTGGGCCAGTCGCCTATGGCTACACCTTC. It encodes CASSRGPVAYGYTF.

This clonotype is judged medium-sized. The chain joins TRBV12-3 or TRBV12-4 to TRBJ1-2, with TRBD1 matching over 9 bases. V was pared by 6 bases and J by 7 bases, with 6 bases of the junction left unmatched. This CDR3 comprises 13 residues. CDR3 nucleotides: TGTGCCAGCAGCTGGGACAGGGCCTCTGGCTACACCTTC. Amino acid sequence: CASSWDRASGYTF.

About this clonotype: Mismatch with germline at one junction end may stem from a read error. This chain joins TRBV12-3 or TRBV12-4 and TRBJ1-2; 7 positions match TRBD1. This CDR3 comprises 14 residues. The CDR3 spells CASSSTGISSSSFF. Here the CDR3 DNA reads TGTGCCAGCAGCTCGACAGGGATCTCTTCTTCGTCGTTCTTC.

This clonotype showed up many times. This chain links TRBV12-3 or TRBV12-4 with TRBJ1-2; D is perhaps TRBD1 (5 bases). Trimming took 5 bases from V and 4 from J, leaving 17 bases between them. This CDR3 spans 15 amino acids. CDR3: CASSGSGPGPYGYTF. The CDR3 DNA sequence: TGTGCCAGCAGTGGATCGGGGCCGGGGCCCTATGGCTACACCTTC.

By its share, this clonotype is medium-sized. The CDR3 nucleotides read TGTGCCAGCAGCCCAGACAGCAAGTATGGCTACACCTTC. This codes for CASSPDSKYGYTF. V is TRBV12-3 or TRBV12-4 and J is TRBJ1-2; a possible D gene is TRBD1 (5 bases). The CDR3 runs to 13 residues. V lost 6 bases and J lost 5, with 13 bases in between.

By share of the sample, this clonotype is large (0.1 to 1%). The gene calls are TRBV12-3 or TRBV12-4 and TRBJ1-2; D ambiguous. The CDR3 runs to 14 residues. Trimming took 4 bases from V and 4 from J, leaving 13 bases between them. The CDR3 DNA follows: TGTGCCAGCAGTTCCCGGACGGGTTCCTATGGCTACACCTTC. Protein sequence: CASSSRTGSYGYTF.

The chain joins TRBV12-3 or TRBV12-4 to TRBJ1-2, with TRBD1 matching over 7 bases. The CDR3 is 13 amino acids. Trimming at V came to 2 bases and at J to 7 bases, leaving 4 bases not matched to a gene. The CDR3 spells CASSLTGVTGYTF. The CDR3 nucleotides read TGTGCCAGCAGTTTAACAGGGGTAACTGGCTACACCTTC.

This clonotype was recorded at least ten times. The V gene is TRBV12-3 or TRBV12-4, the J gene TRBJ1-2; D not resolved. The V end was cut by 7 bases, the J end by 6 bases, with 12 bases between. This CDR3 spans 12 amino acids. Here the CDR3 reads CASTWARDGYTF. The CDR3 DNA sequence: TGTGCCAGCACCTGGGCAAGGGATGGCTACACCTTC.

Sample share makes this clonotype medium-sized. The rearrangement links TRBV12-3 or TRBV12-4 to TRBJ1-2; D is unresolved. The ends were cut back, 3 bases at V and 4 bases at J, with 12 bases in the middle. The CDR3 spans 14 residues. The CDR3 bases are TGTGCCAGCAGTTTTGCGGGAGCTTCCTATGGCTACACCTTC. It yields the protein CASSFAGASYGYTF.

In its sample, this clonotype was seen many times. CDR3 DNA: TGTGCCAGCAGTTTAGGGACGGGCCTCTATGGCTACACCTTC. Translation: CASSLGTGLYGYTF. V is TRBV12-3 or TRBV12-4 and J is TRBJ1-2; D is undetermined. V lost 1 base, J lost 4 bases, and 10 bases lay in between. The CDR3 contains 14 residues.

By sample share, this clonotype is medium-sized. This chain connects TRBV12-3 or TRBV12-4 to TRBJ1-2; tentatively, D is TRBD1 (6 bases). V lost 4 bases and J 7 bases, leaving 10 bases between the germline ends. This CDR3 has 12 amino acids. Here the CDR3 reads CASSSTGFGYTF. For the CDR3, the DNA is TGTGCCAGCAGTTCAACAGGGTTTGGCTACACCTTC.

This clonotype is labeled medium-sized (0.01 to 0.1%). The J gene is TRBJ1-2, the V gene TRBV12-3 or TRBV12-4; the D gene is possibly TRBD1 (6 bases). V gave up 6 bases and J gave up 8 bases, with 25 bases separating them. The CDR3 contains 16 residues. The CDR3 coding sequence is TGTGCCAGCAGGCATCATACAGGGTCGGTCGTGGGCGGCTACACCTTC. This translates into CASRHHTGSVVGGYTF.

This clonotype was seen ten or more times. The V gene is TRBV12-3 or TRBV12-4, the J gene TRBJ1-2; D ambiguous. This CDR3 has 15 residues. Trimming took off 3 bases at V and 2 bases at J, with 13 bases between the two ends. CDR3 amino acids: CASSFNPRLNYGYTF. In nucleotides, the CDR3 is TGTGCCAGCAGTTTTAACCCCAGGCTCAACTATGGCTACACCTTC.

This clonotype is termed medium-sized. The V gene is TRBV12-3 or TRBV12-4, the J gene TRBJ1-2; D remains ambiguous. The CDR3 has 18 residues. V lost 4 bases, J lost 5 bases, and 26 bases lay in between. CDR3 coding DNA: TGTGCCAGCAGTTCGTCGACCGGGGTCAACAACGCCCGGTATGGCTACACCTTC. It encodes CASSSSTGVNNARYGYTF.